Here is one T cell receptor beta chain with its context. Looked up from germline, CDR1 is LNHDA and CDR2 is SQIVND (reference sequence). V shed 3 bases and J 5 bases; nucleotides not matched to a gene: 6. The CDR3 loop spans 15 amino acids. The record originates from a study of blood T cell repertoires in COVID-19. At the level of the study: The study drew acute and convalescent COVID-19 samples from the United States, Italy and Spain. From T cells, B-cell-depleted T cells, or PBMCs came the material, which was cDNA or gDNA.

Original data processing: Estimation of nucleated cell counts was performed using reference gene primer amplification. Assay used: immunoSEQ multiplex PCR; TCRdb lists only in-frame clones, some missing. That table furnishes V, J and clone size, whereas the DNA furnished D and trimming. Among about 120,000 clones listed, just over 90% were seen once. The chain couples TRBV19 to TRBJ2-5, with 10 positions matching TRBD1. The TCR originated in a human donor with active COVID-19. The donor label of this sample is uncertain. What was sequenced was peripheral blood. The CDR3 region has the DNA TGTGCCAGTAGTATCCCTGGGACAGGGGCGGAGACCCAGTACTTC. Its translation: CASSIPGTGAETQYF.